The subject of this entry is one T cell receptor (beta chain). As yet, its antigen is unknown. In the naive CD8 group, cells lacked CD45RO and were positively selected for CCR7, so terminally differentiated effector memory CD45RA+ cells were left out. These data come from a study of shared clonotypes between healthy human individuals. Study conclusions and caveats: A handful of donors had roughly 5% of their naive CD4 clonotypes in common. Only blood was sampled; tissue repertoires likely differ.

This CDR3 comprises 17 residues. Trimming took 3 bases from V and 7 from J; bases not matched to a gene: 14. Germline V gene sequence: CDR1 LNHDA, CDR2 SQIVND (reference sequence). The data were produced by immunoSEQ multiplex PCR, yet TCRdb's version contains in-frame clones alone and is incomplete. The sample carries about 2.1 million clones, just over 90% recorded once. V is TRBV19 and J is TRBJ2-1; 8 bases are a match to TRBD2. This clonotype was sampled from a man aged 18 to 29 in good health. Some clones in this sample may be carry-over from other donors' samples. What was sequenced was naive CD8+ T cells from PBMCs. CDR3 in DNA: TGTGCCAGTAGTATTCTAGGAAAAGCGGGAGACGGAAATGAGCAGTTCTTC. This translates into CASSILGKAGDGNEQFF. Drawing the rest from reference TRBV19 and TRBJ2-1, the complete variable domain is DGGITQSPKYLFRKEGQNVTLSCEQNLNHDAMYWYRQDPGQGLRLIYYSQIVNDFQKGDIAEGYSVSREKKESFPLTVTSAQKNPTAFYLCASSILGKAGDGNEQFFGPGTRLTVL.